This passage covers 28 T cell receptor beta chains from one sample sequenced in a study of tumor T cells in aggressive B-cell lymphoma. The assay was immunoSEQ multiplex PCR, and TCRdb's table has in-frame clones only and misses some. The table lists 6,000 to 8,500 clones, roughly 80% of them singletons, with approximately 2.7% in the top ten. Sequenced: tumor tissue. These receptors originate from an adult with diffuse large B cell lymphoma.

The V gene is TRBV4-1, the J gene TRBJ1-2; D perhaps matches TRBD1 (6 bases). V lost 0 bases and J lost 8, with 16 bases in between. This CDR3 has 15 residues. The V gene's germline CDR1 is MGHRA and CDR2 YSYEKL. CDR3 nucleotide sequence: TGCGCCAGCAGCCAAGATAAGGCAGGACAGTACGGCTACACCTTC. This gives the protein CASSQDKAGQYGYTF.

V gene TRBV9 combines with J gene TRBJ2-2; D call uncertain. V lost 0 bases and J lost 1, with 13 bases in between. Germline V lookup: CDR1 SGDLS, CDR2 YYNGEE. The CDR3 runs 17 residues. The CDR3 here is CASSVETIAGNTGELFF. The CDR3 DNA sequence: TGTGCCAGCAGCGTAGAGACCATTGCAGGGAACACCGGGGAGCTGTTTTTT. The full variable domain, with the rest looked up from reference TRBV9 and TRBJ2-2, is DSGVTQTPKHLITATGQRVTLRCSPRSGDLSVYWYQQSLDQGLQFLIQYYNGEERAKGNILERFSAQQFPDLHSELNLSSLELGDSALYFCASSVETIAGNTGELFFGEGSRLTVL.

This chain links TRBV28 with TRBJ2-2, with 9 bases that match TRBD1. CDR1 is MDHEN, CDR2 SYDVKM, per germline. The J segment lost 4 bases and the V segment lost 7 bases, leaving 19 bases of the junction unmatched. The CDR3 has 19 amino acids. CDR3 bases: TGTGCCAGCAACGACCGGGAGATTAGGACAGGGGTAATCACCGGGGAGCTGTTTTTT. Translating it yields CASNDREIRTGVITGELFF.

The rearrangement uses TRBV6-6 and TRBJ2-7, with 8 nucleotides matching TRBD2. The CDR3 has 14 residues. From germline, CDR1 is MNHNY and CDR2 SVGAGI (reference sequence). The V segment lost 6 bases and the J segment 3 bases; nucleotides outside the gene matches: 7. CDR3 amino acids: CASSKAGLVYEQYF. CDR3 in DNA: TGTGCCAGCAGCAAGGCGGGACTAGTCTACGAGCAGTACTTC.

The chain has TRBV2 and TRBJ2-6; tentatively, D is TRBD2 (6 bases). Germline CDR1 SNHLY, CDR2 FYNNEI. The CDR3 loop spans 15 amino acids. V was pared by 4 bases and J by 4 bases, with 11 bases between. CDR3 nucleotide sequence: TGTGCCAGCAGTGTGCGGGAATCCGGGGCCAACGTCCTGACTTTC. It translates to CASSVRESGANVLTF.

The chain joins TRBV9 to TRBJ1-1, with a weak D call TRBD1 (5 bases). V lost 3 bases and J 7 bases, leaving 10 bases between the germline ends. This CDR3 is 12 amino acids long. Germline assignment: CDR1 SGDLS and CDR2 YYNGEE. In DNA, the CDR3 is TGTGCCAGCAGCGGGGCGGACATTGAAGCTTTCTTT. The encoded protein is CASSGADIEAFF.

CDR3: CASSVVGGGLGTDTQYF. DNA of the CDR3: TGTGCCAGCAGCGTAGTTGGGGGGGGCCTTGGGACAGATACGCAGTATTTT. This chain connects TRBV9 to TRBJ2-3; D might be TRBD2 (7 bases). V lost 0 bases, J lost 3 bases, and 17 bases lay in between. The CDR3 totals 17 residues. Germline V lookup: CDR1 SGDLS, CDR2 YYNGEE.

The gene calls are TRBV30 and TRBJ2-7, with 8 positions matching TRBD1. CDR1 is GTSNPN, CDR2 SVGIG, per germline (reference sequence). Trimming removed 0 bases from V and 5 bases from J; junction bases left unmatched: 3. This CDR3 region has 13 residues. The chain's CDR3 is CAWSVGQGHEQYF. The DNA for the CDR3 is TGTGCCTGGAGTGTAGGACAGGGACACGAGCAGTACTTC.

The chain links TRBV5-4 to TRBJ2-7, with TRBD2 matching 11 bases. The CDR3 loop spans 15 amino acids. Germline assignment: CDR1 SGHNT and CDR2 YYREEE (reference sequence). Germline trimming cut 4 bases from V and 0 bases from J; bases unmatched to any gene: 3. The CDR3 loop reads CASSTGLADSYEQYF. The CDR3 bases are TGTGCCAGCAGCACGGGACTAGCGGACTCCTACGAGCAGTACTTC.

The rearrangement joins TRBV27 to TRBJ1-2; D gene ambiguous. This CDR3 is built from 15 residues. Per germline, CDR1 MNHEY and CDR2 SMNVEV (reference sequence). The V gene lost 6 bases and the J gene lost 2 bases, with 16 bases spanning the gap. CDR3 sequence (DNA): TGTGCCAGCAGCCCAGGTGACGGGGTGAACTATGGCTACACCTTC. Encoded protein: CASSPGDGVNYGYTF.

The count of this clone is one. The chain combines TRBV6-1 with TRBJ1-2; TRBD1 agrees at 12 bases. Per germline, CDR1 MNHNS and CDR2 SASEGT. The V gene end was trimmed by 4 bases and the J gene end by 4 bases; junction bases not matched to a gene: 10. The CDR3 is 17 amino acids. The CDR3 is CASSVTGQGALGYGYTF. DNA for the CDR3: TGTGCCAGCAGTGTCACGGGACAGGGGGCGCTTGGCTATGGCTACACCTTC.

This chain connects TRBV6-1 to TRBJ1-4; D uncertain. CDR1 and CDR2 from the germline V gene are MNHNS and SASEGT. Trimming stripped 6 bases from V and 8 bases from J, with 4 bases between. The CDR3 is made up of 10 amino acids. The CDR3 coding sequence is TGTGCCAGCAGAAGCGAAAAACTGTTTTTT. This codes for CASRSEKLFF.

Turning to this clone: Germline is not matched at one junction end, which may reflect a read error. The CDR3 here is CTSSIGTGNTEAFF. The CDR3, as DNA: TGTACCAGTAGTATTGGGACAGGGAACACTGAAGCTTTCTTT. The chain uses TRBV19 and TRBJ1-1; 8 bases are a match to TRBD1. CDR3 length: 14 residues. The germline CDR1 and CDR2 sequences are LNHDA and SQIVND (reference sequence).

The genes are TRBV7-9 and TRBJ2-7, with 8 bases aligning to TRBD1. Germline trimming cut 3 bases from V and 2 bases from J; bases unmatched to any gene: 6. The CDR3 sequence is 15 residues long. CDR1 and CDR2 from the germline V gene are SEHNR and FQNEAQ (reference sequence). This CDR3 is CASSLPETGAYEQYF. The CDR3, as DNA: TGTGCCAGCAGCTTGCCAGAGACAGGGGCCTACGAGCAGTACTTC.

This chain joins TRBV7-2 and TRBJ2-3; the match to TRBD2 covers 9 bases. The germline CDR1 and CDR2 sequences are SGHTA and FQGNSA. V shed 3 bases and J 5 bases; nucleotides not matched to a gene: 6. The CDR3 is made up of 15 amino acids. DNA for the CDR3: TGTGCCAGCAGCTTCGCAGCGGGGGGAGTAGATACGCAGTATTTT. It encodes CASSFAAGGVDTQYF. The full variable domain, completed using reference TRBV7-2 and TRBJ2-3, is GAGVSQSPSNKVTEKGKDVELRCDPISGHTALYWYRQSLGQGLEFLIYFQGNSAPDKSGLPSDRFSAERTGGSVSTLTIQRTQQEDSAVYLCASSFAAGGVDTQYFGPGTRLTVL.

This chain uses TRBV4-2 with TRBJ2-5, with 7 bases fitting TRBD2. The germline gives CDR1 LGHNA, CDR2 YNFKEQ. There are 14 residues in the CDR3. The junction had 9 bases not matched to a gene; V was cut back by 0 bases and J by 11 bases. CDR3 coding DNA: TGTGCCAGCAGCCAAGATGTAAAGAGCGGGGAGCAGTACTTC. Protein sequence: CASSQDVKSGEQYF.

This clone was observed once. V is TRBV5-4 and J is TRBJ1-4; 8 nucleotides align to TRBD1. V was clipped by 0 bases and J by 2 bases; unmatched bases: 6. This CDR3 spans 17 amino acids. The germline gives CDR1 SGHNT, CDR2 YYREEE (reference sequence). The CDR3 loop reads CASSLGTGLATNEKLFF. CDR3 bases: TGTGCCAGCAGCTTGGGGACAGGGTTGGCTACTAATGAAAAACTGTTTTTT.

The chain recombines TRBV27 with TRBJ2-1; the match to TRBD2 covers 8 bases. The CDR3 consists of 16 residues. Germline CDR1 and CDR2: MNHEY and SMNVEV (reference sequence). Trimming cost V 6 bases and J 0 bases; bases outside gene matches: 7. The DNA of the CDR3 is TGTGCCAGCAGATGGACTAGCCCGTCCTCCTACAATGAGCAGTTCTTC. Its translation is CASRWTSPSSYNEQFF.

This sequence joins TRBV2 and TRBJ1-1; D remains ambiguous. The CDR3 loop spans 13 amino acids. CDR1 is SNHLY and CDR2 is FYNNEI in the germline V gene. V gave up 7 bases and J gave up 0 bases, with 9 bases separating them. CDR3 sequence: CASKAGMNTEAFF. The CDR3 DNA reads TGTGCCAGCAAGGCGGGGATGAACACTGAAGCTTTCTTT. The full variable domain, rest sourced from reference TRBV2 and TRBJ1-1, is EPEVTQTPSHQVTQMGQEVILRCVPISNHLYFYWYRQILGQKVEFLVSFYNNEISEKSEIFDDQFSVERPDGSNFTLKIRSTKLEDSAMYFCASKAGMNTEAFFGQGTRLTVV.

V usage is TRBV27 and J usage is TRBJ2-7; the match to TRBD1 covers 10 bases. The germline CDR1 and CDR2 sequences are MNHEY and SMNVEV (reference sequence). The CDR3 consists of 15 residues. The J segment lost 6 bases and the V segment lost 3 bases, leaving 8 bases of the junction unmatched. CDR3 coding DNA: TGTGCCAGCAGTTTCTTCGGGACAGGGGCGGTCGAGCAGTACTTC. Amino acid sequence: CASSFFGTGAVEQYF.

The chain joins TRBV30 to TRBJ2-7; a weak D match, TRBD1 (5 bases). The CDR3 runs to 11 residues. V lost 3 bases and J lost 3, with 6 bases in between. From germline, CDR1 is GTSNPN and CDR2 SVGIG (reference sequence). CDR3 DNA sequence: TGTGCCTGGAGCGACAGCTACGAGCAGTACTTC. It specifies CAWSDSYEQYF.

The V gene is TRBV2, the J gene TRBJ1-1, with D possibly being TRBD1 (5 bases). The CDR3 runs to 16 residues. Trimming cost V 9 bases and J 2 bases, with 22 bases left between them. In germline, CDR1 is SNHLY, CDR2 FYNNEI. The CDR3 region has the DNA TGTGCCAGTCATACCCCTGCAGGGTCTTTTAACACTGAAGCTTTCTTT. Translation: CASHTPAGSFNTEAFF.

CDR3 protein: CASSAPGGASNTIYF. The CDR3 region has the DNA TGTGCCAGCAGCGCCCCGGGTGGAGCATCGAACACCATATATTTT. The chain recombines TRBV5-4 with TRBJ1-3; D gene ambiguous. Germline V gene sequence: CDR1 SGHNT, CDR2 YYREEE (reference sequence). This CDR3 region has 15 residues. Trimming took off 4 bases at V and 7 bases at J, with 18 bases between the two ends.

V usage is TRBV29-1 and J usage is TRBJ2-2; 8 nucleotides align to TRBD1. The CDR3 runs 14 residues. CDR1 is SQVTM, CDR2 ANQGSEA, per germline. V shed 3 bases, J shed 4 bases, and the junction held 4 bases outside the gene matches. The CDR3 nucleotides are TGCAGCGTTGATACAGGGGGGCCCACCGGGGAGCTGTTTTTT. It translates to CSVDTGGPTGELFF.

The J gene is TRBJ1-1, the V gene TRBV5-1; 7 bases fit TRBD1. Germline values: CDR1 SGHRS, CDR2 YFSETQ. The junction had 5 bases not matched to a gene; V was cut back by 4 bases and J by 5 bases. The CDR3 runs 13 residues. In nucleotides, the CDR3 is TGCGCCAGCAGCCCATCGGGACAGACTGAAGCTTTCTTT. As protein: CASSPSGQTEAFF.

The chain combines TRBV7-9 with TRBJ2-7; 9 bases line up with TRBD1. This CDR3 spans 13 amino acids. Germline values: CDR1 SEHNR, CDR2 FQNEAQ (reference sequence). J lost 7 bases, V lost 1 base, and 2 bases had no gene match. The CDR3 coding sequence is TGTGCCAGCAGCTTAGTTGGACAGGGGGAGCAGTACGTC. This encodes CASSLVGQGEQYV.

The genes are TRBV28 and TRBJ1-4, with unresolved D. The CDR3 has 14 amino acids. Germline V gene lookup returns CDR1 MDHEN and CDR2 SYDVKM. V was pared by 3 bases and J by 6 bases, with 11 bases between. The CDR3 region is CASSLEGGDEKLFF. DNA for the CDR3: TGTGCCAGCAGTTTGGAAGGCGGCGATGAAAAACTGTTTTTT.

J is TRBJ1-2 and V is TRBV4-1, with 12 bases identical to TRBD1. Germline V gives CDR1 MGHRA, CDR2 YSYEKL. The CDR3 extends over 19 amino acids. V was pared by 3 bases and J by 4 bases, with 15 bases of the junction left unmatched. CDR3 nucleotide sequence: TGCGCCAGCAGCCAGGGTCCCGGGACAGGGGGCGATCAAGGCTATGGCTACACCTTC. Translated, it gives CASSQGPGTGGDQGYGYTF.